These T cell receptor beta chains were read from a single sample in a study of early T cells in non-severe SARS-CoV-2 infection. MiXCR was run by TCRdb on the 5' RACE reads, yielding one entry per CDR3 protein. In the table there are 20,000 to 25,000 distinct CDR3 sequences, 5% of which are singletons. Sequencing used whole blood. The receptors originated from an adult who was a healthcare worker with PCR-confirmed SARS-CoV-2 infection or an uninfected control (not recorded which). Each CDR3 is given with its conserved first and last residue. A D gene is named only where the DNA matches it firmly. Only some rows state a clone size, as once, few, many or a class for expanded clones.

V gene	D gene	clone size	CDR3 length	J gene	CDR3 protein	CDR3 DNA
TRBV6-6	.	.	16	TRBJ2-3	CASSYEPRIFLDTQYF	TGTGCCAGCAGTTACGAACCTAGAATATTTTTAGATACGCAGTATTTT
TRBV6-1	TRBD2	many	13	TRBJ2-5	CACRTSGQETQYF	TGTGCCTGCCGGACTAGCGGACAAGAGACCCAGTACTTC
TRBV9	TRBD1	medium-sized	15	TRBJ2-1	CASSLTGAIYNEQFF	TGTGCCAGCAGCCTAACAGGGGCAATCTACAATGAGCAGTTCTTC
TRBV29-1	.	many	15	TRBJ2-6	CSVEGVTSGANVLTF	TGCAGCGTTGAGGGGGTGACATCTGGGGCCAACGTCCTGACTTTC
TRBV7-2	TRBD2	.	15	TRBJ2-2	CASSLRGGQTGELFF	TGTGCCAGCAGCTTACGGGGGGGCCAGACCGGGGAGCTGTTTTTT
TRBV27	TRBD1	many	12	TRBJ1-1	CASRTGLITAFF	TGTGCCTCGAGGACAGGCTTAATTACGGCTTTCTTT
TRBV6-2/TRBV6-3	.	many	14	TRBJ1-5	CASSSQGLGQPQHF	TGTGCCAGCAGTTCTCAGGGGCTGGGACAGCCCCAGCATTTT
TRBV5-4	.	many	16	TRBJ1-2	CASSDPTLQNSYGYTF	TGTGCCAGCAGCGACCCGACACTACAAAACTCCTATGGCTACACCTTC
TRBV10-3	.	many	15	TRBJ2-1	CAISESEFSYNEQFF	TGTGCCATCAGTGAGTCTGAGTTCTCCTACAATGAGCAGTTCTTC
TRBV20-1	.	many	13	TRBJ2-7	CSATLGFPYEQYF	TGCAGTGCTACGTTGGGTTTCCCCTACGAGCAGTACTTC